This TCR beta chain was captured by sequencing in a study of T cell responses to AZD1222 COVID-19 vaccine. The data were produced by immunoSEQ multiplex PCR, yet TCRdb's version contains in-frame clones alone and is incomplete. The repertoire holds 72,000 or so clones, with about nine tenths as singletons. This clone occurred a few times. The receptor was derived from an adult in good health. The sample consisted of peripheral blood, taken on day 0 of AZD1222 vaccination.

DNA of the CDR3: TGCGCCAGCAGCCTGGATACAGGATCGAGCACTGAAGCTTTCTTT. It is translated as CASSLDTGSSTEAFF. The rearrangement uses TRBV5-1 and TRBJ1-1, with D possibly matching TRBD1 (5 bases). The CDR3 has 15 residues. The V gene lost 4 bases and the J gene lost 4 bases, with 17 bases spanning the gap. Germline lookup yields CDR1 SGHRS and CDR2 YFSETQ.